A single sample is the source of the 21 T cell receptor beta chains below, sequenced in a study of PD-1 blockade in classical Hodgkin lymphoma. As to time point: newly diagnosed, previously untreated cHL patient sample. The method was immunoSEQ multiplex PCR; TCRdb's version includes in-frame clones alone and lacks a portion of them. The profile shows 17,000 or so clones, roughly 87% of them singletons. Sequenced input: peripheral blood mononuclear cells (PBMCs). The receptors derive from a human donor with classical Hodgkin lymphoma.

The chain carries TRBV10-2 and TRBJ2-1; TRBD1 matches 10 bases. CDR1 WSHSY and CDR2 SAAADI come from the germline V gene. Trimming at V came to 6 bases and at J to 6 bases, leaving 5 bases not matched to a gene. The CDR3 has 14 residues. CDR3 nucleotides: TGCGCCAGCAGAGGGACAGGGGCGGGCAATGAGCAGTTCTTC. Translating gives CASRGTGAGNEQFF.

V usage is TRBV7-6 and J usage is TRBJ2-2; D unresolved. Germline CDR1 reads SGHVS; CDR2 reads FNYEAQ. V lost 5 bases, J lost 7 bases, and 17 bases lay in between. The CDR3 totals 15 residues. The CDR3, as DNA: TGTGCCAGCAGCCCCCCCGCGTTCTTAGGCGGGGAGCTGTTTTTT. Translating gives CASSPPAFLGGELFF.

The chain links TRBV7-1 to TRBJ2-2, with a tentative D call TRBD2 (5 bases). TRBV7-1 is an ORF; its function is uncertain. The CDR3 has 15 residues. V dropped 4 bases and J dropped 4 bases, with 13 bases sitting between them. CDR3 nucleotide sequence: TGTGCCAGCAGCTTAGCCGGCGGGTCCACCGGGGAGCTGTTTTTT. It translates to CASSLAGGSTGELFF.

V is TRBV11-1 and J is TRBJ2-3; maybe TRBD1 (5 bases). Trimming pared 5 bases from V and 2 bases from J, leaving 14 bases between. Germline V gene data show CDR1 as SGHAT and CDR2 as FQDESV (reference sequence). The CDR3 is 15 residues long. Here the CDR3 DNA reads TGTGCCAGCAGCGCCTCAGGGCGGATCACAGATACGCAGTATTTT. Protein product: CASSASGRITDTQYF.

This sequence joins TRBV29-1 and TRBJ1-4; D is possibly TRBD1 (6 bases). CDR1 and CDR2 from the germline V gene are SQVTM and ANQGSEA. Trimming took 7 bases from V and 0 from J, leaving 12 bases between them. There are 14 residues in the CDR3. The CDR3 DNA reads as TGCAGCGCAAGGGGGGTAGCAACTAATGAAAAACTGTTTTTT. Its protein product is CSARGVATNEKLFF. Combining the CDR3 with reference TRBV29-1 and TRBJ1-4 gives the whole variable domain SAVISQKPSRDICQRGTSLTIQCQVDSQVTMMFWYRQQPGQSLTLIATANQGSEATYESGFVIDKFPISRPNLTFSTLTVSNMSPEDSSIYLCSARGVATNEKLFFGSGTQLSVL.

The gene calls are TRBV4-2 and TRBJ2-7, with D tentatively TRBD2 (5 bases). Germline V gene sequence: CDR1 LGHNA, CDR2 YNFKEQ. The CDR3 contains 13 residues. The V end was cut by 8 bases, the J end by 6 bases, with 17 bases between. The CDR3 loop reads CASGGRSLGEQYF. The CDR3 DNA reads as TGTGCCAGCGGAGGCCGTTCCCTGGGCGAGCAGTACTTC.

The CDR3 DNA is TGCGCCAGCAGCCCTGGGGGAGACCTTGAAGCTTTCTTT. This sequence encodes CASSPGGDLEAFF. V usage is TRBV5-1 and J usage is TRBJ1-1; D is perhaps TRBD1 (5 bases). The CDR3 is made up of 13 amino acids. V shed 4 bases and J shed 7 bases, with 14 bases lying between them. CDR1 and CDR2 (germline): SGHRS, YFSETQ.

DNA of the CDR3: TGTGCCAGCTCACTCAAACAAAGTCGGGCCAACGTCCTGACTTTC. Translated, it gives CASSLKQSRANVLTF. This chain links TRBV9 with TRBJ2-6; D is uncertain. The CDR3 has 15 amino acids. The V gene lost 7 bases and the J gene lost 5 bases, with 16 bases spanning the gap. Germline V lookup: CDR1 SGDLS, CDR2 YYNGEE.

The V gene is TRBV18, the J gene TRBJ2-3, with 14 bases aligning to TRBD2. This CDR3 is 14 amino acids long. Germline values: CDR1 KGHSH, CDR2 LQKENI. V gave up 6 bases and J gave up 10 bases; unmatched junction bases: 6. The CDR3 region is CASSSGTSGSSQYF. CDR3 sequence (DNA): TGTGCCAGCTCGTCCGGGACTAGCGGGAGTTCGCAGTATTTT.

This clone was seen once. The chain recombines TRBV6-5 with TRBJ2-1, with D maybe TRBD1 (6 bases). Trimming cost V 4 bases and J 5 bases, with 18 bases left between them. The CDR3 is made up of 16 amino acids. The germline V gene encodes CDR1 MNHEY and CDR2 SVGAGI. In DNA, the CDR3 is TGTGCCAGCAGTTTGGGACATACTATAGCCAACAATGAGCAGTTCTTC. Residues: CASSLGHTIANNEQFF.

This clone has only one observation. This rearrangement joins TRBV6-5 to TRBJ2-1; TRBD1 aligns across 7 bases. The CDR3 has 15 amino acids. The germline CDR1 and CDR2 sequences are MNHEY and SVGAGI. V shed 6 bases and J 3 bases; nucleotides not matched to a gene: 8. CDR3 in DNA: TGTGCCAGCAGCCCCAGGGGGAGCGGCTACAATGAGCAGTTCTTC. Protein sequence: CASSPRGSGYNEQFF.

The chain couples TRBV28 to TRBJ2-7, with 15 bases matching TRBD2. This CDR3 spans 17 amino acids. The germline CDR1 and CDR2 sequences are MDHEN and SYDVKM. After removal of 7 bases from V and 4 bases from J, the junction contained 11 bases not matched to a gene. CDR3 sequence: CASTQGLAGGRIYEQYF. The CDR3 nucleotides read TGTGCCAGCACCCAGGGACTAGCGGGAGGTCGAATTTACGAGCAGTACTTC. Looking up the rest from reference TRBV28 and TRBJ2-7 gives the full variable domain: DVKVTQSSRYLVKRTGEKVFLECVQDMDHENMFWYRQDPGLGLRLIYFSYDVKMKEKGDIPEGYSVSREKKERFSLILESASTNQTSMYLCASTQGLAGGRIYEQYFGPGTRLTVT.

The rearrangement uses TRBV27 and TRBJ2-1; 7 nucleotides match TRBD1. The CDR3 has 14 amino acids. Per the germline V gene, CDR1 is MNHEY and CDR2 is SMNVEV (reference sequence). The ends lost 7 bases at V and 7 bases at J; junction bases unmatched: 10. CDR3 sequence: CASTPGGPINEQFF. The CDR3 DNA is TGTGCCAGCACTCCAGGGGGTCCAATAAATGAGCAGTTCTTC.

The chain is built from TRBV6-5 and TRBJ2-5; 9 bases fit TRBD1. The CDR3 covers 15 residues. Germline CDR1 is MNHEY and CDR2 is SVGAGI. J gave up 5 bases and V 2 bases, and 6 bases lay outside the gene matches. The DNA for the CDR3 is TGTGCCAGCAGTTACAAGGGACAGGGAGGGGAGACCCAGTACTTC. Translating gives CASSYKGQGGETQYF.

This chain uses TRBV15 with TRBJ2-3; 8 bases agree with TRBD2. Trimming removed 3 bases from V and 0 bases from J; junction bases left unmatched: 2. The V gene's germline CDR1 is LNHNV and CDR2 YYDKDF (reference sequence). CDR3 size: 15 residues. In DNA form, the CDR3 reads TGTGCCACCAGCAGCCGACTAGCGAGCACAGATACGCAGTATTTT. Protein product: CATSSRLASTDTQYF.

In this sample, this clone turned up once. This sequence joins TRBV7-3 and TRBJ2-1; the match to TRBD2 covers 9 bases. V was pared by 4 bases and J by 3 bases, with 4 bases of the junction left unmatched. Germline CDR1 and CDR2: SGHTA and FQGTGA. This CDR3 region has 15 residues. CDR3 sequence (DNA): TGTGCCAGCAGCTCTAGCGGGGCCAACTACAATGAGCAGTTCTTC. Translated: CASSSSGANYNEQFF.

Only a few counts were recorded for this clone. This chain uses TRBV7-2 with TRBJ2-1; 10 positions agree with TRBD1. Germline V lookup: CDR1 SGHTA, CDR2 FQGNSA. V was pared by 1 base and J by 9 bases, with 9 bases of the junction left unmatched. CDR3 length equals 16 residues. CDR3 DNA sequence: TGTGCCAGCAGCTTAGACAGGACAGGGGGAAAGGTTGAGCAGTTCTTC. It encodes CASSLDRTGGKVEQFF. Combining the CDR3 with reference TRBV7-2 and TRBJ2-1 gives the whole variable domain GAGVSQSPSNKVTEKGKDVELRCDPISGHTALYWYRQSLGQGLEFLIYFQGNSAPDKSGLPSDRFSAERTGGSVSTLTIQRTQQEDSAVYLCASSLDRTGGKVEQFFGPGTRLTVL.

The chain couples TRBV10-3 to TRBJ2-5, with 13 positions matching TRBD2. The DNA end favors TRBJ2-7, so the J call may be wrong. CDR3 length equals 15 residues. The germline V gene encodes CDR1 ENHRY and CDR2 SYGVKD. CDR3 amino acids: CAISATSGREGEQYF. The CDR3 nucleotides read TGTGCCATCAGTGCAACTAGCGGGAGGGAGGGCGAGCAGTACTTC.

This CDR3 reads CASSSGQAAKNIQYF. The CDR3, as DNA: TGTGCCAGCAGTTCCGGACAGGCAGCCAAAAACATTCAGTACTTC. The chain recombines TRBV2 with TRBJ2-4; TRBD1 matches at 7 bases. The length of the CDR3 is 15 residues. Germline values: CDR1 SNHLY, CDR2 FYNNEI. V gave up 5 bases and J gave up 0 bases; unmatched junction bases: 4.

This clone turned up a few times. V is TRBV12-5 and J is TRBJ1-4; no firm D call. Deletions cut 0 bases from V and 4 bases from J, with 6 bases between. Germline CDR1 and CDR2: LGHNT and FRNRAP. This CDR3 is built from 14 residues. The CDR3 DNA sequence: TGTGCTAGTGGTTTGGTACGGCGTAATGAAAAACTGTTTTTT. As protein: CASGLVRRNEKLFF.

The chain couples TRBV27 to TRBJ1-3; a possible D gene is TRBD1 (5 bases). The CDR3 extends over 15 amino acids. Trimming took 4 bases from V and 0 from J, leaving 10 bases between them. In germline, CDR1 is MNHEY, CDR2 SMNVEV (reference sequence). CDR3 residues: CASSSRGSSGNTIYF. CDR3 in DNA: TGTGCCAGCAGTTCCCGGGGCTCCTCTGGAAACACCATATATTTT.